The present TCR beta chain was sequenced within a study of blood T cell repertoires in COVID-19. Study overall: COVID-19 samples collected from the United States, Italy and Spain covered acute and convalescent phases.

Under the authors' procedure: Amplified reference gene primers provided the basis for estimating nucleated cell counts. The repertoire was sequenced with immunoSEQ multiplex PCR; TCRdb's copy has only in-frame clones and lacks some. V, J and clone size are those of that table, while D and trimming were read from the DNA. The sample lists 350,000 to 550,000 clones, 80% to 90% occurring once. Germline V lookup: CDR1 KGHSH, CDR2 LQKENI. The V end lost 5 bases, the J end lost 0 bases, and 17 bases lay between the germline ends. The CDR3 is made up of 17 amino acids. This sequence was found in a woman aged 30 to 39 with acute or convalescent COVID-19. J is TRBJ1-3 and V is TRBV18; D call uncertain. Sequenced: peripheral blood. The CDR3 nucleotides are TGTGCCAGCTCAATCCCGACGATGGAGAGCTCTGGAAACACCATATATTTT. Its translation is CASSIPTMESSGNTIYF.